This T cell receptor (beta chain) comes out of a study of post-analysis software for immune sequencing data. Study summary: In terms of disease course, relapsing-remitting, secondary progressive and progressive-relapsing multiple sclerosis were included. Findings and caveats of the study: In patients, TRBV5-6, TRBV5-1 and TRBV20-1 belonged to roughly five TRBV segments found more frequently than in controls. Same-batch samples co-clustered strongly by F measure. Multiple sclerosis patients showed significantly lower normalized Chao1 diversity than controls did.

This clonotype was observed at least ten times. Its antigen remains unidentified. There are 17 residues in the CDR3. CDR1 and CDR2 (germline): MGHRA, YSYEKL. Trimming at V came to 0 bases and at J to 9 bases, leaving 9 bases not matched to a gene. The TCR beta cDNA libraries contained unique molecular identifiers. TCRdb ran MiXCR on the PCR reads and lists one entry per CDR3 protein. This sample carries about 260,000 distinct CDR3 sequences, approximately 34% of them seen once, and the ten largest clones take less than 6%. This chain joins TRBV4-1 and TRBJ2-1; 12 positions match TRBD2. The sample comprised blood. This sequence originates from a girl under 18 with multiple sclerosis. CDR3: CASSQELGGLAGLEQFF. CDR3 DNA sequence: TGCGCCAGCAGCCAAGAATTAGGTGGACTAGCGGGACTTGAGCAGTTCTTC.